These T cell receptor beta chains were read from a single sample in a study of CD8+ T cells in alopecia areata. The method was immunoSEQ multiplex PCR; TCRdb's version includes in-frame clones alone and lacks a portion of them. The table records 190,000 or so clones, 45% to 65% of them present only once. Sequences were derived from CD4+ T cells sorted from blood, sampled at week 4, from a patient treated with tofacitinib. These receptors all come from a human donor with alopecia areata. CDR3s include the opening cysteine and the closing phenylalanine or tryptophan. Fields, in order: clone size, D gene, V gene, J gene, CDR3 protein, CDR3 DNA. The D gene is left open where the match is weak. A row's size may be missing; if present it is once, few, many or a size class.

-,-,TRBV30,TRBJ1-1,CAWSVWEVETEAFF,TGTGCCTGGAGTGTTTGGGAAGTGGAGACTGAAGCTTTCTTT
few,-,TRBV5-1,TRBJ2-1,CASSFAVGTPAWFF,-
-,TRBD1,TRBV25-1,TRBJ2-2,CASSDIRDRAANTGELFF,TGTGCCAGCAGTGATATTCGGGACAGGGCGGCGAACACCGGGGAGCTGTTTTTT
-,-,TRBV9,TRBJ1-6,CASSVAPSAHSPLHF,TGTGCCAGCAGCGTAGCTCCAAGCGCTCATTCACCCCTCCACTTT
-,-,TRBV5-4,TRBJ1-5,CASSLGGVSNQPQHF,TGTGCCAGCAGCTTGGGAGGGGTTAGCAATCAGCCCCAGCATTTT
-,-,TRBV5-6,TRBJ2-7,CASSLRSSYEQYF,TGTGCCAGCAGCTTGAGGAGCTCCTACGAGCAGTACTTC
-,TRBD1,TRBV29-1,TRBJ2-3,CSVGVDRGADTQYF,TGCAGCGTTGGGGTGGACAGGGGTGCAGATACGCAGTATTTT
-,TRBD1,TRBV7-3,TRBJ2-5,CASSQGQVSRQYF,TGTGCCAGCAGCCAAGGACAGGTTTCCCGTCAGTACTTC
few,-,TRBV4-1,TRBJ1-4,CASSRIGTQEGGVNEKLFF,TGCGCCAGCAGCCGCATCGGGACACAAGAGGGTGGGGTTAATGAAAAACTGTTTTTT
few,-,TRBV21-1,TRBJ2-5,CASSSGQVGQETQYF,TGTGCCAGCAGCAGCGGACAGGTGGGGCAAGAGACCCAGTACTTC
-,TRBD1,TRBV6-5,TRBJ2-3,CASSYQGQPLSTQYF,TGTGCCAGCAGTTACCAGGGACAGCCTTTGTCTACGCAGTATTTT
few,-,TRBV10-3,TRBJ2-7,CAISEPTPYEQYF,TGTGCCATCAGTGAGCCGACACCCTACGAGCAGTACTTC